The text below deals with one T cell receptor (beta chain). The antigen is undetermined. Germline V gene lookup returns CDR1 MDHEN and CDR2 SYDVKM. The CDR3 length is 18 residues. The ends lost 10 bases at V and 3 bases at J; junction bases unmatched: 20. These data originate in a study of beta chain features in type 1 diabetes. Study-level background: The examined sorted cells totaled around 100,000,000 across samples. Study-level findings and limits: In the patient group, naive, central memory and Treg TCRB repertoires seemed more alike than in the healthy donor group. With patients and controls alike, PCR might favor shorter templates to an equal degree.

Each of the sorted populations had a purity greater than 95%. All of the isolated RNA was reverse transcribed, so expressed TCRB transcripts were sequenced. Assay: immunoSEQ multiplex PCR; the TCRdb copy retains only in-frame clones and omits some. The sample has more than 300,000 clones; around 8% are singletons. What was sequenced was central memory CD4+ T cells from blood. This chain links TRBV28 with TRBJ2-1, with 8 nucleotides matching TRBD1. The receptor comes from a woman aged 18-29 years in good health. DNA of the CDR3: TGTGCCACCCTAGGACAGGGACCTCACTATACGATCTACAATGAGCAGTTCTTC. Translating gives CATLGQGPHYTIYNEQFF. The full variable domain, its missing parts supplied by reference TRBV28 and TRBJ2-1, is DVKVTQSSRYLVKRTGEKVFLECVQDMDHENMFWYRQDPGLGLRLIYFSYDVKMKEKGDIPEGYSVSREKKERFSLILESASTNQTSMYLCATLGQGPHYTIYNEQFFGPGTRLTVL.